Below, 25 T cell receptor beta chains from the same sample are listed, as sequenced in a study of blood T cell repertoires in COVID-19. TCRdb's table, derived via immunoSEQ multiplex PCR, lists solely in-frame clones and lacks some. The sample holds approximately 280,000 clones, approximately 86% seen once. The sequenced sample was PBMCs or T cells enriched from blood (not recorded which). These receptors were taken from a woman aged 18 to 35 who had recovered from COVID-19.

This sequence joins TRBV4-1 and TRBJ2-4, with 11 positions matching TRBD1. The junction had 1 base not matched to a gene; V was cut back by 0 bases and J by 6 bases. The germline V gene encodes CDR1 MGHRA and CDR2 YSYEKL. The CDR3 consists of 15 residues. This CDR3 is CASSQDGQGANIQYF. In nucleotides, the CDR3 is TGCGCCAGCAGCCAAGATGGACAGGGGGCAAACATTCAGTACTTC.

This rearrangement joins TRBV9 to TRBJ1-2, with 11 positions matching TRBD1. V was clipped by 4 bases and J by 5 bases; unmatched bases: 10. The germline V gene has CDR1 SGDLS and CDR2 YYNGEE. The CDR3 is 16 amino acids. CDR3 protein: CASSRWDRGLGYGYTF. Written as DNA, the CDR3 is TGTGCCAGCAGCAGATGGGACAGGGGGTTGGGGTATGGCTACACCTTC.

The rearrangement links TRBV28 to TRBJ2-5; D perhaps matches TRBD2 (6 bases). Germline-derived CDR1 and CDR2 are MDHEN and SYDVKM. The CDR3 length is 14 residues. Trimming removed 3 bases from V and 5 bases from J, with 13 bases in between. The CDR3 reads CASSFQGGWETQYF. DNA for the CDR3: TGTGCCAGCAGTTTTCAGGGAGGTTGGGAGACCCAGTACTTC.

CDR3 sequence: CAWSTGAMTSGNTIYF. CDR3 in DNA: TGTGCCTGGAGTACTGGAGCTATGACCTCTGGAAACACCATATATTTT. This sequence joins TRBV30 and TRBJ1-3; D gene uncertain. The V and J ends lost 2 bases and 0 bases respectively, with 14 bases between them. The CDR3 is made up of 16 amino acids. CDR1 GTSNPN and CDR2 SVGIG come from the germline V gene (reference sequence). The variable domain in full, with the rest retrieved from reference TRBV30 and TRBJ1-3, is SQTIHQWPATLVQPVGSPLSLECTVEGTSNPNLYWYRQAAGRGLQLLFYSVGIGQISSEVPQNLSASRPQDRQFILSSKKLLLSDSGFYLCAWSTGAMTSGNTIYFGEGSWLTVV.

This chain joins TRBV10-3 and TRBJ2-1; 11 bases fit TRBD2. With V trimmed by 7 bases and J by 8 bases, 7 bases remained unmatched. CDR1 ENHRY and CDR2 SYGVKD come from the germline V gene. This CDR3 spans 14 amino acids. The CDR3 DNA reads as TGTGCCATCAAATTAGCGGGGGGGCCGCATGAGCAGTTCTTC. Its protein is CAIKLAGGPHEQFF.

Points on this clone: Different DNA sequences within this sample yield the same CDR3. This chain joins TRBV18 and TRBJ1-6, with TRBD1 identical over 7 bases. The length of the CDR3 is 14 residues. CDR1 and CDR2 from the germline V gene are KGHSH and LQKENI. Unmatched junction bases numbered 6, after V lost 6 bases and J lost 7 bases. CDR3 sequence: CASSLRDSNSPLHF. DNA of the CDR3: TGTGCCAGCTCCCTCCGGGACAGCAATTCACCCCTCCACTTT.

This clone was seen just once. This chain joins TRBV5-6 and TRBJ1-5; 12 nucleotides agree with TRBD1. Trimming took 4 bases from V and 8 from J; bases not matched to a gene: 10. The length of the CDR3 is 16 residues. Germline V lookup: CDR1 SGHDT, CDR2 YYEEEE. CDR3 nucleotides: TGTGCCAGCAGCCATTCCGGGACAGGGGGCATGAAGCCCCAGCATTTT. Its translation: CASSHSGTGGMKPQHF. Supplemented by reference TRBV5-6 and TRBJ1-5, the full variable domain reads DAGVTQSPTHLIKTRGQQVTLRCSPKSGHDTVSWYQQALGQGPQFIFQYYEEEERQRGNFPDRFSGHQFPNYSSELNVNALLLGDSALYLCASSHSGTGGMKPQHFGDGTRLSIL.

The gene calls are TRBV10-2 and TRBJ1-1; D is perhaps TRBD1 (5 bases). CDR3 size: 14 residues. Germline CDR1 is WSHSY and CDR2 is SAAADI. Trimming removed 8 bases at V and 6 bases at J, with 19 bases between. The DNA for the CDR3 is TGCGCCAGCCAAATGGGGCAGGGAGGGGCTGAAGCTTTCTTT. It is translated as CASQMGQGGAEAFF.

The chain carries TRBV5-1 and TRBJ1-2; D perhaps matches TRBD1 (6 bases). V was pared by 4 bases and J by 6 bases, with 16 bases between. This CDR3 is built from 14 residues. Germline V lookup: CDR1 SGHRS, CDR2 YFSETQ. CDR3 region: CASSLDEQGNGYTF. For the CDR3, the DNA is TGCGCCAGCAGCCTGGACGAACAGGGAAATGGCTACACCTTC.

The chain employs TRBV6-1 and TRBJ1-3; D is undetermined. CDR1 is MNHNS and CDR2 is SASEGT in the germline V gene. This CDR3 has 16 amino acids. Trimming pared 4 bases from V and 0 bases from J, leaving 13 bases between. CDR3 nucleotide sequence: TGTGCCAGCAGTGTCTTATTCAGCGGCTCTGGAAACACCATATATTTT. Protein: CASSVLFSGSGNTIYF.

J is TRBJ2-3 and V is TRBV3-1 (or the pseudogene TRBV3-2), with TRBD2 matching 9 bases. The germline CDR1 and CDR2 sequences are LGHDT and YNNKEL (reference sequence). The ends lost 0 bases at V and 2 bases at J; junction bases unmatched: 9. CDR3 size: 18 residues. The CDR3 DNA reads as TGTGCCAGCAGCCAAGATTGGAGTGCGGGGGGGATCACAGATACGCAGTATTTT. Its translation is CASSQDWSAGGITDTQYF.

V is TRBV9 and J is TRBJ1-1, with 7 bases that match TRBD1. V shed 5 bases and J 10 bases; nucleotides not matched to a gene: 5. CDR3 size: 11 residues. CDR1 and CDR2 from the germline V gene are SGDLS and YYNGEE. The CDR3 region is CASSPGGAAFF. The DNA of the CDR3 is TGTGCCAGCAGTCCAGGGGGAGCAGCTTTCTTT.

The chain carries TRBV11-2 and TRBJ2-7; D ambiguous. Between the trimmed V and J ends, which lost 0 bases and 2 bases, there was a span of 8 bases. The germline V gene encodes CDR1 SGHAT and CDR2 FQNNGV. The CDR3 sequence is 14 residues long. CDR3 nucleotides: TGTGCCAGCAGCTTAGAGACAACCGCCTACGAGCAGTACTTC. This translates into CASSLETTAYEQYF.

CDR3 in DNA: TGTGCCATCAGTATGACAGGGGGCGACGGCTATGGCTACACCTTC. Protein: CAISMTGGDGYGYTF. The genes are TRBV10-3 and TRBJ1-2, with 10 bases matching TRBD1. The CDR3 is 15 amino acids. J lost 4 bases, V lost 5 bases, and 7 bases had no gene match. CDR1 is ENHRY and CDR2 is SYGVKD in the germline V gene.

The chain joins TRBV30 to TRBJ2-5; the D gene is possibly TRBD1 (6 bases). The V end was cut by 0 bases, the J end by 5 bases, with 19 bases between. The CDR3 runs to 16 residues. The germline CDR1 and CDR2 sequences are GTSNPN and SVGIG (reference sequence). The DNA of the CDR3 is TGTGCCTGGAGTGTATTGGGGGCGACGAGTAGGGAGACCCAGTACTTC. This gives the protein CAWSVLGATSRETQYF.

The V call is TRBV7-6, the J call TRBJ2-2; the D is unclear. Trimming stripped 0 bases from V and 4 bases from J, with 6 bases between. The germline V gene encodes CDR1 SGHVS and CDR2 FNYEAQ. There are 14 residues in the CDR3. CDR3 sequence: CASSLASITGELFF. CDR3 in DNA: TGTGCCAGCAGCTTAGCGAGTATCACCGGGGAGCTGTTTTTT.

This clone has a single count. CDR3 residues: CASSITGGTNEKLFF. The CDR3 DNA follows: TGTGCCAGCAGCATAACAGGGGGGACTAATGAAAAACTGTTTTTT. The chain couples TRBV7-2 to TRBJ1-4; 8 bases line up with TRBD1. Germline CDR1 SGHTA, CDR2 FQGNSA. The CDR3 is 15 residues long. V gave up 5 bases and J gave up 2 bases; unmatched junction bases: 4.

The chain recombines TRBV6-5 with TRBJ2-7; D call uncertain. Trimming removed 0 bases from V and 0 bases from J, with 9 bases in between. The germline gives CDR1 MNHEY, CDR2 SVGAGI. The CDR3 has 15 residues. Here the CDR3 DNA reads TGTGCCAGCAGTTACTCCCTGAGTCACTCCTACGAGCAGTACTTC. It yields the protein CASSYSLSHSYEQYF.

V and J are TRBV23-1 and TRBJ2-1, with 9 bases fitting TRBD2. TRBV23-1 is placed among ORFs of uncertain function. The CDR3 extends over 16 amino acids. V lost 8 bases, J lost 6 bases, and 14 bases stayed unmatched. The CDR3 DNA is TGCGCCAGCTCCTCCTCCCAGCGGGAGGTACCCAATGAGCAGTTCTTC. It specifies CASSSSQREVPNEQFF.

V usage is TRBV5-1 and J usage is TRBJ2-1, with 10 bases aligning to TRBD1. V gave up 4 bases and J gave up 3 bases; unmatched junction bases: 7. Per germline, CDR1 SGHRS and CDR2 YFSETQ. The CDR3 covers 16 residues. The CDR3 protein is CASSRGTGDFYNEQFF. In nucleotides, the CDR3 is TGCGCCAGCAGCCGCGGGACAGGGGATTTCTACAATGAGCAGTTCTTC.

The CDR3 loop reads CASSQGPDRGGEKLFF. The CDR3 DNA reads as TGTGCCAGCAGCCAAGGGCCGGACAGGGGTGGTGAAAAACTGTTTTTT. The chain combines TRBV4-2 with TRBJ1-4, with TRBD1 identical over 9 bases. There are 16 residues in the CDR3. CDR1 and CDR2 from the germline V gene are LGHNA and YNFKEQ. V lost 1 base, J lost 7 bases, and 7 bases stayed unmatched.

The J gene is TRBJ2-7, the V gene TRBV3-1 (or the pseudogene TRBV3-2), with D perhaps TRBD1 (5 bases). CDR3 size: 14 residues. CDR1 and CDR2 from the germline V gene are LGHDT and YNNKEL (reference sequence). V was clipped by 3 bases and J by 2 bases, with 11 bases between them. In nucleotides, the CDR3 is TGTGCCAGCAGCCAGGCAGGGTCTGCCTACGAGCAGTACTTC. It yields the protein CASSQAGSAYEQYF.

The rearrangement links TRBV18 to TRBJ2-4; D may be TRBD2 (6 bases). This CDR3 contains 16 residues. V lost 6 bases and J 0 bases, leaving 15 bases between the germline ends. Germline V gives CDR1 KGHSH, CDR2 LQKENI. The CDR3 DNA sequence: TGTGCCAGCTCCCTGGGAGGAGGGCTAGCCAAAAACATTCAGTACTTC. Translated, it gives CASSLGGGLAKNIQYF.

The chain employs TRBV30 and TRBJ1-6, with D possibly TRBD1 on 6 matching bases. Trimming took off 0 bases at V and 9 bases at J, with 18 bases between the two ends. Germline V gene data show CDR1 as GTSNPN and CDR2 as SVGIG (reference sequence). The CDR3 consists of 16 residues. The CDR3 loop reads CAWSVLPRGGGSPLHF. The CDR3 DNA reads as TGTGCCTGGAGTGTACTTCCGAGGGGGGGAGGTTCACCCCTCCACTTT.

In DNA, the CDR3 is TGTGCGACCGACAGCGCTTACAATGAGCAGTTCTTC. This encodes CATDSAYNEQFF. The V and J genes are TRBV10-3 and TRBJ2-1; weak D call: TRBD1 (5 bases). The CDR3 is 12 residues long. CDR1 and CDR2 from the germline V gene are ENHRY and SYGVKD.